This is a list of T cell receptor beta chains from one sample in a study of T cell repertoires in chronic hepatitis B. Generated by immunoSEQ multiplex PCR, the TCRdb table keeps only in-frame clones and is missing some. The repertoire includes 400 to 500 clones, 70% to 80% of them detected once, and approximately 47% sits in the top ten. Sequencing input: total CD8+ T cells from PBMCs. These receptors came from a human donor with chronic hepatitis B virus infection. CDR3s include the opening cysteine and the closing phenylalanine or tryptophan. The order of the fields is J gene, clone size, D gene, V gene, CDR3 DNA, CDR3 protein. D genes are given only for firm matches. Clone sizes are given selectively: once, few, many, or a class where the clone is expanded.

J: TRBJ2-1
size: NA
D: NA
V: TRBV10-1
DNA: TGCGCCAGCAGTGGAAGGGGTAATGAGCAGTTCTTC
CDR3: CASSGRGNEQFF

J: TRBJ2-7
size: NA
D: TRBD1
V: TRBV10-3
DNA: TGTGCCATCAGGGGGACAGGGCCCTCCTACGAGCAGTACTTC
CDR3: CAIRGTGPSYEQYF

J: TRBJ2-3
size: NA
D: TRBD2
V: TRBV6-4
DNA: TGTGCCAGCAGTGAAGCGGGGGGCACAGATACGCAGTATTTT
CDR3: CASSEAGGTDTQYF

J: TRBJ2-7
size: NA
D: NA
V: TRBV28
DNA: TGTGCCAGCAGTATGCGTGGGGCCTACGAGCAGTACTTC
CDR3: CASSMRGAYEQYF

J: TRBJ1-5
size: once
D: NA
V: TRBV7-8
DNA: TGTGCCAGCAGCCTCGGGACGGGAGGTGTGCAGCCCCAGCATTTT
CDR3: CASSLGTGGVQPQHF

J: TRBJ1-1
size: NA
D: NA
V: TRBV7-9
DNA: TGTGCCAGCAGCTCCTCCTTAGAAGCTTTCTTT
CDR3: CASSSSLEAFF

J: TRBJ2-2
size: NA
D: NA
V: TRBV15
DNA: TGTGCCACCAGCAGACCTAATGCGAACACCGGGGAGCTGTTTTTT
CDR3: CATSRPNANTGELFF

J: TRBJ2-3
size: few
D: TRBD1
V: TRBV5-5
DNA: TGTGCCAGCACTTGGCCGGGACAGGGCTTTTTTAGCACAGATACGCAGTATTTT
CDR3: CASTWPGQGFFSTDTQYF

J: TRBJ2-2
size: NA
D: NA
V: TRBV30
DNA: TGTGCCTGGAGTGTCCCGGGGTGGGGACCCGGGGAGCTGTTTTTT
CDR3: CAWSVPGWGPGELFF

J: TRBJ2-2
size: NA
D: NA
V: TRBV5-4
DNA: TGTGCCACCACACTGGAAGGGGTGAACACCGGGGAGCTGTTTTTT
CDR3: CATTLEGVNTGELFF

J: TRBJ2-1
size: NA
D: NA
V: TRBV7-9
DNA: TGTGCCAGCAGCCCCCAGAGGGGCAGCAATGAGCAGTTCTTC
CDR3: CASSPQRGSNEQFF

J: TRBJ2-7
size: once
D: NA
V: TRBV27
DNA: TGTGCCAGCAGTTTAGGGGGGCCAACCTACGAGCAGTACTTC
CDR3: CASSLGGPTYEQYF

J: TRBJ2-1
size: NA
D: TRBD2
V: TRBV13
DNA: TGTGCCAGCAGCTTACCCTCCGGGACTAGCCACGCTGAGCAGTTCTTC
CDR3: CASSLPSGTSHAEQFF

J: TRBJ1-1
size: NA
D: NA
V: TRBV18
DNA: TGTGCCAGCTCACCACAGGGAGGAACTGAAGCTTTCTTT
CDR3: CASSPQGGTEAFF

J: TRBJ2-1
size: once
D: TRBD1
V: TRBV27
DNA: TGTGCCAGCACTCCTACGGGACAGGGTACCTACAATGAGCAGTTCTTC
CDR3: CASTPTGQGTYNEQFF

J: TRBJ2-2
size: few
D: NA
V: TRBV6-6
DNA: TGTGCCAGCAGCCACCCGGGGCCCGAGACCGGGGAGCTGTTTTTT
CDR3: CASSHPGPETGELFF

J: TRBJ2-5
size: NA
D: TRBD2
V: TRBV4-1
DNA: TGCGCCAGCAGCCAAGATACTAGCGGCCAAGAGACCCAGTACTTC
CDR3: CASSQDTSGQETQYF

J: TRBJ2-7
size: NA
D: NA
V: TRBV14
DNA: TGTGCCAGCAGCGCGATTGAGGGGATTTCCTACGAGCAGTACTTC
CDR3: CASSAIEGISYEQYF

J: TRBJ1-1
size: NA
D: NA
V: TRBV9
DNA: TGTGCCAGCAGCGTAGGATTCGGGGCCAGCGGGATCACTGAAGCTTTCTTT
CDR3: CASSVGFGASGITEAFF

J: TRBJ1-4
size: NA
D: TRBD1
V: TRBV7-8
DNA: TGTGCCAGCAGCTCTACAGGGGGCGAAAAACTGTTTTTT
CDR3: CASSSTGGEKLFF

J: TRBJ2-2
size: NA
D: TRBD1
V: TRBV18
DNA: TGTGCCAGCTCAGACGGATGGACAGGGGGCGAAGCCGGGGAGCTGTTTTTT
CDR3: CASSDGWTGGEAGELFF

J: TRBJ2-2
size: NA
D: NA
V: TRBV5-8
DNA: TGTGCCAGCAGCTTTGGGAACACCGGGGAGCTGTTTTTT
CDR3: CASSFGNTGELFF

J: TRBJ1-1
size: NA
D: NA
V: TRBV5-1
DNA: TGCGCCAGCAGCTTGTCTTCAGGGATGAACACTGAAGCTTTCTTT
CDR3: CASSLSSGMNTEAFF

J: TRBJ1-2
size: NA
D: NA
V: TRBV4-1
DNA: TGCGCCAGCAGCCAACCTAACTGGGCTGTCTATGGCTACACCTTC
CDR3: CASSQPNWAVYGYTF

J: TRBJ2-6
size: NA
D: TRBD2
V: TRBV27
DNA: TGTGCCAGTCCTGGGACTAGCGGGAGCTCTGGGGCCAACGTCCTGACTTTC
CDR3: CASPGTSGSSGANVLTF

J: TRBJ1-1
size: NA
D: NA
V: TRBV7-9
DNA: TGTGCCAGCAGCTCCAGTTCTGAAGCTTTCTTT
CDR3: CASSSSSEAFF

J: TRBJ2-7
size: NA
D: NA
V: TRBV10-1
DNA: TGCGCCAGCAGTGAGTCTTTGGGGGTGTCGGCCTACGAGCAGTACTTC
CDR3: CASSESLGVSAYEQYF

J: TRBJ1-1
size: few
D: TRBD1
V: TRBV6-5
DNA: TGTGCCAGCACCAGGACAGGGGGCGCGGGCACTGAAGCTTTCTTT
CDR3: CASTRTGGAGTEAFF

J: TRBJ2-3
size: NA
D: NA
V: TRBV6-6
DNA: TGTGCCAGCAGTTTTAAGAGCACAGATACGCAGTATTTT
CDR3: CASSFKSTDTQYF

J: TRBJ2-6
size: NA
D: NA
V: TRBV27
DNA: TGTGCCAGCAGTTTCTACCATGATGACAGTCAGTCTGGGGCCAACGTCCTGACTTTC
CDR3: CASSFYHDDSQSGANVLTF

J: TRBJ2-3
size: NA
D: TRBD2
V: TRBV5-8
DNA: TGTGCCAGCAGCCATAGACTAGCGGGTGCTTTGCCAGATACGCAGTATTTT
CDR3: CASSHRLAGALPDTQYF

J: TRBJ2-1
size: NA
D: NA
V: TRBV6-4
DNA: TGTGCCAGCAGTGATAGCCTAGCGATCAGCTCCTACAATGAGCAGTTCTTC
CDR3: CASSDSLAISSYNEQFF

J: TRBJ2-2
size: NA
D: TRBD2
V: TRBV9
DNA: TGTGCCAGCAGCGTAGGGGCTAGCGGGGGGCCAAACACCGGGGAGCTGTTTTTT
CDR3: CASSVGASGGPNTGELFF

J: TRBJ2-7
size: few
D: TRBD2
V: TRBV27
DNA: TGTGCCAGCAGTACCAAAACTAGCGGGAGTTCCTACGAGCAGTACTTC
CDR3: CASSTKTSGSSYEQYF

J: TRBJ2-6
size: NA
D: NA
V: TRBV25-1
DNA: TGTGCCAGCAGTATCATCATAACTGGACAAAGTCGGGCCAACGTCCTGACTTTC
CDR3: CASSIIITGQSRANVLTF

J: TRBJ1-1
size: NA
D: NA
V: TRBV9
DNA: TGTGCCAGCAGCGTAGCCGGGGAGGGAAGGGAGGCTTTCTTT
CDR3: CASSVAGEGREAFF

J: TRBJ2-7
size: NA
D: NA
V: TRBV6-1
DNA: TGTGCCAGCAGTGAAGCGAATAGCCCTATCTACGAGCAGTACTTC
CDR3: CASSEANSPIYEQYF

J: TRBJ1-5
size: NA
D: TRBD1
V: TRBV6-1
DNA: TGTGCCAGTGGGGAGGAGGGGACAGGGTTGCAGCCCCAGCATTTT
CDR3: CASGEEGTGLQPQHF

J: TRBJ2-7
size: NA
D: TRBD2
V: TRBV11-2
DNA: TGTGCCAGCAGCTCTGCTAGCGGGGGGGCCTTCTACGAGCAGTACTTC
CDR3: CASSSASGGAFYEQYF

J: TRBJ1-1
size: NA
D: NA
V: TRBV2
DNA: TGTGCCAGCAGTGAAGCACAGGGCTACACTGAAGCTTTCTTT
CDR3: CASSEAQGYTEAFF

J: TRBJ2-1
size: NA
D: TRBD2
V: TRBV2
DNA: TGTGCCAGCAGCGAATTCAGGACTAGCGGGAGGGGCAATGAGCAGTTCTTC
CDR3: CASSEFRTSGRGNEQFF

J: TRBJ1-1
size: NA
D: NA
V: TRBV7-9
DNA: TGTGCCAGCAGCTTTGACATCGCGGGGGGCGAAGCTTTCTTT
CDR3: CASSFDIAGGEAFF

J: TRBJ1-1
size: NA
D: TRBD1
V: TRBV19
DNA: TGTGCCAGTAGCTCACCTACAGGGGACCCTGAAGCTTTCTTT
CDR3: CASSSPTGDPEAFF

J: TRBJ2-2
size: NA
D: TRBD2
V: TRBV30
DNA: TGTGCCTGGAGGGGGGAGGGGCCGGGGACCGGGGAGCTGTTTTTT
CDR3: CAWRGEGPGTGELFF

J: TRBJ2-7
size: NA
D: NA
V: TRBV7-9
DNA: TGTGCCAGCAGCCCAGCCCGAGAATCCTACGAGCAGTACTTC
CDR3: CASSPARESYEQYF

J: TRBJ2-3
size: NA
D: TRBD2
V: TRBV6-5
DNA: TGTGCCAGCGGGCTAGCGGGAGCAGATACGCAGTATTTT
CDR3: CASGLAGADTQYF

J: TRBJ1-5
size: NA
D: NA
V: TRBV30
DNA: TGTGCCTGGAGTGCAGGGAACGGCCAGCCCCAGCATTTT
CDR3: CAWSAGNGQPQHF

J: TRBJ2-1
size: NA
D: NA
V: TRBV5-1
DNA: TGCGCCAGCAGCCCCGGGACACTTGAGCAGTTCTTC
CDR3: CASSPGTLEQFF

J: TRBJ1-1
size: NA
D: NA
V: TRBV19
DNA: TGTGCCAGTAGTATAGGCGGAGGGGAAGCTTTCTTT
CDR3: CASSIGGGEAFF

J: TRBJ2-7
size: NA
D: NA
V: TRBV4-1
DNA: TGCGCCAGCAGCCAAATTCCGGGACCCTCGAGCTCCTACGAGCAGTACTTC
CDR3: CASSQIPGPSSSYEQYF

J: TRBJ1-1
size: NA
D: NA
V: TRBV6-6
DNA: TGTGCCAGCAGGCCGGGGAAGAACACTGAAGCTTTCTTT
CDR3: CASRPGKNTEAFF

J: TRBJ2-5
size: NA
D: NA
V: TRBV28
DNA: TGTGCCAGCAGTCCAGACAGGCGGCAAGAGACCCAGTACTTC
CDR3: CASSPDRRQETQYF

J: TRBJ1-1
size: once
D: NA
V: TRBV27
DNA: TGTGCCAGCAAGGAGGTGGGGAACACTGAAGCTTTCTTT
CDR3: CASKEVGNTEAFF